This T cell receptor (beta chain) was recorded in a study of T cell responses to AZD1222 COVID-19 vaccine. CDR3 length: 14 residues. Germline V gene sequence: CDR1 SGHDT, CDR2 YYEEEE. Trimming took 4 bases from V and 3 from J, leaving 14 bases between them. This clone was detected only a few times. Profiling relied on immunoSEQ multiplex PCR, and the TCRdb table lists in-frame clones only, not all of them. The top ten clones hold 10% of a sample with approximately 100,000 clones, over 75% of them seen once. This clonotype was obtained from an adult who received the AZD1222 COVID-19 vaccine. The rearrangement uses TRBV5-6 and TRBJ2-7; the D is unclear. The sample here was peripheral blood, taken 28 days after the second AZD1222 dose. CDR3 in amino acids: CASSGMRSFYEQYF. As DNA, the CDR3 is TGTGCCAGCAGCGGGATGCGGTCCTTCTACGAGCAGTACTTC.